The following is a TCR beta chain sequence with its context. Its antigen is unidentified. Germline assignment: CDR1 MGHRA and CDR2 YSYEKL. This CDR3 contains 13 residues. Trimming stripped 4 bases from V and 8 bases from J, with 11 bases between. This record comes from a study of cytomegalovirus exposure and HLA in healthy donors. Study outcomes and limitations: A link between a missense DCLRE1C variant and TCR beta V- and J-gene trimming emerged from a later analysis.

13 Jbeta primers and 60 Vbeta primers were used for the PCR. Authors' methods: The count from a later analysis was about 80 million unique TCR beta chains, some 12 million of them shared. Assay used: immunoSEQ multiplex PCR; TCRdb lists only in-frame clones, some missing. V and J calls and clone size are copied from that table; D and trimming were computed from the DNA. The table has roughly 100,000 clones, about 77% seen once; the top ten hold less than 5%. The rearrangement links TRBV4-1 to TRBJ1-4; D possibly corresponds to TRBD1 (6 bases). This receptor was obtained from a woman between 35 and 50 years old in good health and CMV-seronegative. The source material was PBMCs. The CDR3 DNA reads TGCGCCAGCAGCCTCAACAGGGCGGAAAAACTGTTTTTT. Translated: CASSLNRAEKLFF.